A single sample is the source of the 11 T cell receptor beta chains below, sequenced in a study of cytomegalovirus exposure and HLA in healthy donors. PCR amplification relied on 60 Vbeta primers (plus 13 Jbeta primers). The repertoire was sequenced with immunoSEQ multiplex PCR; TCRdb's copy has only in-frame clones and lacks some. The sample lists about 170,000 clones, roughly 81% occurring once. Sequenced material: PBMCs. All receptors come from a man younger than 45 in good health and CMV-seropositive.

The V call is TRBV2, the J call TRBJ2-2; the match to TRBD2 covers 11 bases. After removal of 7 bases from V and 3 bases from J, the junction contained 7 bases not matched to a gene. The CDR3 extends over 16 amino acids. CDR1 is SNHLY, CDR2 FYNNEI, per germline. The chain's CDR3 is CASTPRLAGHTGELFF. CDR3 in DNA: TGTGCCAGCACTCCCAGACTAGCGGGACACACCGGGGAGCTGTTTTTT. The full variable domain, in which reference TRBV2 and TRBJ2-2 provide the parts outside the CDR3, is EPEVTQTPSHQVTQMGQEVILRCVPISNHLYFYWYRQILGQKVEFLVSFYNNEISEKSEIFDDQFSVERPDGSNFTLKIRSTKLEDSAMYFCASTPRLAGHTGELFFGEGSRLTVL.

Regarding this clone: Distinct nucleotide sequences in the sample also encode this CDR3. The chain combines TRBV18 with TRBJ1-4; D not resolved. The CDR3 covers 13 residues. The V and J ends lost 3 bases and 7 bases respectively, with 9 bases between them. Germline V gene sequence: CDR1 KGHSH, CDR2 LQKENI. CDR3 DNA: TGTGCCAGCTCACCGAGGGCAAGTGAAAAACTGTTTTTT. Residues: CASSPRASEKLFF. The complete variable domain, with remaining parts taken from reference TRBV18 and TRBJ1-4, reads NAGVMQNPRHLVRRRGQEARLRCSPMKGHSHVYWYRQLPEEGLKFMVYLQKENIIDESGMPKERFSAEFPKEGPSILRIQQVVRGDSAAYFCASSPRASEKLFFGSGTQLSVL.

The V and J genes are TRBV19 and TRBJ1-5; the D is unclear. The CDR3 extends over 14 amino acids. The germline gives CDR1 LNHDA, CDR2 SQIVND (reference sequence). The ends were cut back, 6 bases at V and 3 bases at J, with 12 bases in the middle. The CDR3 DNA reads TGTGCCAGTAGAGGCAGACAAAACAATCAGCCCCAGCATTTT. It specifies CASRGRQNNQPQHF.

The chain uses TRBV6-1 and TRBJ1-1; a weak D match, TRBD1 (5 bases). The CDR3 spans 13 residues. V gave up 5 bases and J gave up 6 bases, with 13 bases separating them. CDR1 and CDR2 (germline): MNHNS, SASEGT. This CDR3 reads CASSPGPQPEAFF. The CDR3 DNA sequence: TGTGCCAGCAGTCCAGGGCCGCAGCCTGAAGCTTTCTTT.

The chain links TRBV29-1 to TRBJ2-5; TRBD1 might be the D (6 bases). V lost 5 bases and J lost 4, with 14 bases in between. The length of the CDR3 is 13 residues. Per the germline V gene, CDR1 is SQVTM and CDR2 is ANQGSEA. The CDR3 here is CSVNLDRLETQYF. The CDR3 nucleotides read TGCAGCGTTAACCTGGACAGACTAGAGACCCAGTACTTC.

This clone was recorded at least ten times. The chain carries TRBV7-9 and TRBJ2-3; 10 nucleotides line up with TRBD1. CDR1 SEHNR and CDR2 FQNEAQ come from the germline V gene (reference sequence). J gave up 4 bases and V 3 bases, and 4 bases lay outside the gene matches. This CDR3 spans 15 amino acids. The CDR3 loop reads CASSFGTGEADTQYF. The CDR3 coding sequence is TGTGCCAGCAGCTTCGGGACAGGGGAGGCAGATACGCAGTATTTT. The variable domain in full, completed from reference TRBV7-9 and TRBJ2-3, reads DTGVSQNPRHKITKRGQNVTFRCDPISEHNRLYWYRQTLGQGPEFLTYFQNEAQLEKSRLLSDRFSAERPKGSFSTLEIQRTEQGDSAMYLCASSFGTGEADTQYFGPGTRLTVL.

The chain links TRBV5-6 to TRBJ2-7; unclear D gene. The CDR3 consists of 14 residues. The germline CDR1 and CDR2 sequences are SGHDT and YYEEEE. Trimming took off 4 bases at V and 3 bases at J, with 14 bases between the two ends. Here the CDR3 reads CASSDLGRGYEQYF. The CDR3 DNA reads TGTGCCAGCAGCGATCTAGGAAGAGGCTACGAGCAGTACTTC.

The CDR3 sequence is CASSVFDSSYNSPLHF. CDR3 bases: TGTGCCAGCAGCGTTTTCGACAGCTCCTATAATTCACCCCTCCACTTT. The gene calls are TRBV9 and TRBJ1-6; D might be TRBD1 (5 bases). Deletions cut 2 bases from V and 0 bases from J, with 9 bases between. Germline-derived CDR1 and CDR2 are SGDLS and YYNGEE. The CDR3 totals 16 residues.

The chain links TRBV6-5 to TRBJ1-1, with D tentatively TRBD1 (6 bases). The CDR3 contains 13 residues. Per germline, CDR1 MNHEY and CDR2 SVGAGI. Trimming removed 6 bases from V and 6 bases from J, with 14 bases in between. The CDR3: CASSIGRTAEAFF. The CDR3, as DNA: TGTGCCAGCAGCATCGGGCGGACAGCTGAAGCTTTCTTT.

This clone was recorded a few times. The genes are TRBV7-9 and TRBJ1-4, with 8 bases matching TRBD1. J lost 2 bases, V lost 10 bases, and 3 bases had no gene match. Per the germline V gene, CDR1 is SEHNR and CDR2 is FQNEAQ (reference sequence). CDR3 length: 13 amino acids. This CDR3 is CAIDRGTNEKLFF. As DNA, the CDR3 is TGTGCCATCGACAGGGGTACTAATGAAAAACTGTTTTTT.

In nucleotides, the CDR3 is TGCGCCAGCAGTTCTTACGGGGATGTGGGAAACACCATATATTTT. This gives the protein CASSSYGDVGNTIYF. This chain uses TRBV5-1 with TRBJ1-3; D not resolved. CDR1 is SGHRS and CDR2 is YFSETQ in the germline V gene. This CDR3 region has 15 residues. Deletions cut 5 bases from V and 4 bases from J, with 16 bases between. The whole variable domain, remainder taken from reference TRBV5-1 and TRBJ1-3, is KAGVTQTPRYLIKTRGQQVTLSCSPISGHRSVSWYQQTPGQGLQFLFEYFSETQRNKGNFPGRFSGRQFSNSRSEMNVSTLELGDSALYLCASSSYGDVGNTIYFGEGSWLTVV.